These 25 T cell receptor beta chains were all obtained from the same sample, sequenced in a study of regulatory T cells in long-lasting Graves disease. Building of the TCR beta libraries involved iRepertoire HTBI primers and Arm-PCR of CDR3 regions. One entry per CDR3 protein, called by TCRdb with MiXCR from the multiplex PCR reads. There are over 350,000 distinct CDR3 sequences in the sample; approximately 14% occur only once, and approximately 15% lies in the top ten. Regarding time point: newly diagnosed GD, antithyroid drugs for less than 3 months. The TCR library was made from RNA extracted from PBMCs. In addition, the sample was reused for a study of T cells in Graves' hyperthyroidism and ophthalmopathy.

The starting material was peripheral blood mononuclear cells (PBMCs), obtained at new diagnosis, from a patient treated with antithyroid drugs. These receptors all stem from a woman between 50 and 59 years old with Graves disease.

This clonotype occurred many times. The gene calls are TRBV29-1 and TRBJ2-4, with TRBD2 matching over 8 bases. The V gene end was trimmed by 4 bases and the J gene end by 8 bases; junction bases not matched to a gene: 13. The CDR3 is 15 residues long. Germline V gives CDR1 SQVTM, CDR2 ANQGSEA. In DNA, the CDR3 is TGCAGCGTTGCTCGGGAGGGGCCCACCGGGTACATTCAGTACTTC. Translating it yields CSVAREGPTGYIQYF.

The J gene is TRBJ1-5, the V gene TRBV6-1; D ambiguous. The V and J ends lost 5 bases and 4 bases respectively, with 12 bases between them. The CDR3 covers 14 residues. Germline V lookup: CDR1 MNHNS, CDR2 SASEGT. CDR3 region: CASSYGGRNQPQHF. The CDR3, as DNA: TGTGCCAGCAGTTACGGCGGCCGGAATCAGCCCCAGCATTTT.

This clonotype was counted between two and nine times. A much larger clone lies one base from this, so it may be a read error. The chain has TRBV20-1 and TRBJ2-1; D not certain. The J call is in doubt because the DNA end fits TRBJ2-5 better. CDR3 size: 15 residues. Germline assignment: CDR1 DFQATT and CDR2 SNEGSKA (reference sequence). CDR3 coding DNA: TGCAGTGCGGGGTCGGATGCCAGTAGACAAGAGACCCAGTACTTC. As protein: CSAGSDASRQETQYF.

The chain links TRBV2 to TRBJ2-7, with 11 positions matching TRBD1. Germline CDR1 reads SNHLY; CDR2 reads FYNNEI. The trim removed 9 bases at V and 6 bases at J, leaving 10 bases unmatched. This CDR3 is 14 amino acids long. CDR3 in DNA: TGTGCCAGTAAAGCAGGGACAGGGGGATCCGAGCAGTACTTC. Amino acids: CASKAGTGGSEQYF.

This clonotype was seen many times. The chain is built from TRBV12-3 or TRBV12-4 and TRBJ2-3, with 8 bases lining up with TRBD2. After removal of 2 bases from V and 2 bases from J, the junction contained 9 bases not matched to a gene. The CDR3 totals 17 residues. This CDR3 reads CASSLRTSGRNTDTQYF. As DNA, the CDR3 is TGTGCCAGCAGTTTACGAACTAGCGGAAGAAACACAGATACGCAGTATTTT.

The chain is built from TRBV5-1 and TRBJ2-7; D is perhaps TRBD1 (6 bases). CDR1 and CDR2 (germline): SGHRS, YFSETQ. Trimming stripped 3 bases from V and 5 bases from J, with 21 bases between. The CDR3 contains 16 residues. The CDR3 sequence: CASSSGSGVGANEQYF. The CDR3 coding sequence is TGCGCCAGCAGCTCGGGATCGGGTGTGGGGGCGAACGAGCAGTACTTC.

This clonotype was counted many times. The gene calls are TRBV3-1 and TRBJ2-5; D may be TRBD1 or TRBD2 (7 bases each). The length of the CDR3 is 14 residues. Trimming removed 1 base at V and 4 bases at J, with 10 bases between. Germline-derived CDR1 and CDR2 are LGHDT and YNNKEL (reference sequence). As DNA, the CDR3 is TGTGCCAGCAGCCAAGTCAGGGGGGGAGAGACCCAGTACTTC. Residues: CASSQVRGGETQYF.

This clonotype has at least ten counts. V is TRBV7-9 and J is TRBJ2-7, with 7 bases fitting TRBD1. The CDR3 contains 14 residues. The ends lost 5 bases at V and 2 bases at J; junction bases unmatched: 6. Germline CDR1 reads SEHNR; CDR2 reads FQNEAQ (reference sequence). The CDR3 DNA sequence: TGTGCCAGCAGCATAAGGGGGCAGACCTACGAGCAGTACTTC. Its protein product is CASSIRGQTYEQYF. Supplemented by reference TRBV7-9 and TRBJ2-7, the full variable domain reads DTGVSQNPRHKITKRGQNVTFRCDPISEHNRLYWYRQTLGQGPEFLTYFQNEAQLEKSRLLSDRFSAERPKGSFSTLEIQRTEQGDSAMYLCASSIRGQTYEQYFGPGTRLTVT.

This clonotype was detected ten times or more. This chain connects TRBV7-9 to TRBJ2-1; 15 bases line up with TRBD2. The CDR3 sequence is 16 residues long. Trimming at V came to 4 bases and at J to 9 bases, leaving 7 bases not matched to a gene. Germline V gene lookup returns CDR1 SEHNR and CDR2 FQNEAQ (reference sequence). The CDR3 region is CASSSRTSGRGVEQFF. The CDR3 DNA sequence: TGTGCCAGCAGCTCCAGGACTAGCGGGAGGGGCGTTGAGCAGTTCTTC.

This clonotype showed up many times. The genes are TRBV12-3 or TRBV12-4 and TRBJ1-5; D is ambiguous. V shed 2 bases and J shed 0 bases, with 5 bases lying between them. This CDR3 is built from 14 residues. CDR3: CASSLLVSNQPQHF. CDR3 DNA: TGTGCCAGCAGTTTACTGGTTAGCAATCAGCCCCAGCATTTT.

The J gene is TRBJ1-5, the V gene TRBV30, with D perhaps matching TRBD1 (6 bases). The CDR3 loop spans 12 amino acids. Germline values: CDR1 GTSNPN, CDR2 SVGIG (reference sequence). V lost 2 bases and J 5 bases, leaving 7 bases between the germline ends. CDR3: CAWSNRDQPQHF. For the CDR3, the DNA is TGTGCCTGGAGTAACAGGGATCAGCCCCAGCATTTT.

In this sample, this clonotype turned up many times. V is TRBV6-1 and J is TRBJ2-7, with TRBD2 matching over 9 bases. The CDR3 runs 14 residues. Losses at the gene ends were 6 bases for V and 4 bases for J; bases not matched to a gene: 7. The V gene's germline CDR1 is MNHNS and CDR2 SASEGT. DNA of the CDR3: TGTGCCAGCAGACCCGGGACTAGCTTGTACGAGCAGTACTTC. Protein product: CASRPGTSLYEQYF.

This clonotype has just a few counts. The gene calls are TRBV20-1 and TRBJ2-2, with TRBD2 as a possible D gene (6 bases). CDR3 size: 13 residues. The germline V gene has CDR1 DFQATT and CDR2 SNEGSKA (reference sequence). The V gene lost 6 bases and the J gene lost 0 bases, with 8 bases spanning the gap. CDR3 sequence (DNA): TGCAGTGCACCGGGAGCGAACACCGGGGAGCTGTTTTTT. Its protein is CSAPGANTGELFF.

This clonotype was seen ten or more times. The chain links TRBV4-1 to TRBJ1-1; D is unresolved. Between the trimmed V and J ends, which lost 2 bases and 6 bases, there was a span of 10 bases. CDR3 length: 13 residues. CDR1 and CDR2 (germline): MGHRA, YSYEKL. CDR3 protein: CASSQSIAPEAFF. As DNA, the CDR3 is TGCGCCAGCAGCCAAAGTATTGCCCCTGAAGCTTTCTTT.

This clonotype was found a few times. The V gene is TRBV7-9, the J gene TRBJ2-7; a weak D match, TRBD1 (5 bases). V was clipped by 5 bases and J by 6 bases, with 17 bases between them. This CDR3 has 14 residues. CDR1 SEHNR and CDR2 FQNEAQ come from the germline V gene (reference sequence). The CDR3 sequence: CASSRQKTVGEQYF. The CDR3 bases are TGTGCCAGCAGCAGACAAAAGACAGTAGGCGAGCAGTACTTC.

The chain combines TRBV12-3 or TRBV12-4 with TRBJ2-7, with a possible D match to TRBD1 (5 bases). This CDR3 is 14 amino acids long. V was cut by 6 bases and J by 5 bases, with 17 bases left in between. The CDR3 nucleotides read TGTGCCAGCAGCCCCAGACAGACGGTCGACGAGCAGTACTTC. Its protein is CASSPRQTVDEQYF.

Ten or more counts support this clonotype. The chain recombines TRBV12-3 or TRBV12-4 with TRBJ2-3, with D uncertain. The CDR3 spans 15 residues. Between the trimmed V and J ends, which lost 7 bases and 5 bases, there was a span of 19 bases. The CDR3: CASKEKGIARDTQYF. As DNA, the CDR3 is TGTGCCAGCAAAGAGAAGGGAATTGCAAGAGATACGCAGTATTTT.

This clonotype showed up many times. The chain joins TRBV28 to TRBJ1-1; perhaps TRBD1 as D (6 bases). The CDR3 sequence is 15 residues long. V was clipped by 7 bases and J by 3 bases, with 18 bases between them. Germline V gives CDR1 MDHEN, CDR2 SYDVKM. CDR3: CASTPPTGWDTEAFF. CDR3 in DNA: TGTGCCAGCACCCCACCGACAGGCTGGGACACTGAAGCTTTCTTT.

This clonotype was observed at least ten times. This rearrangement joins TRBV28 to TRBJ2-7; 8 bases map to TRBD1. V dropped 1 base and J dropped 1; count of bases not matched to a gene: 6. Germline-derived CDR1 and CDR2 are MDHEN and SYDVKM. This CDR3 is built from 16 residues. The CDR3 bases are TGTGCCAGCAGTTTATCTCGGGACAGGCCGTCCTACGAGCAGTACTTC. Amino acids: CASSLSRDRPSYEQYF.

The V call is TRBV4-1, the J call TRBJ2-1, with 15 bases lining up with TRBD2. Germline V lookup: CDR1 MGHRA, CDR2 YSYEKL. Trimming cost V 2 bases and J 7 bases; bases outside gene matches: 6. The CDR3 spans 17 residues. The CDR3 DNA is TGCGCCAGCAGCCAAAGGACTAGCGGGAGGGCCCGAAATGAGCAGTTCTTC. Translating gives CASSQRTSGRARNEQFF.

Ten or more counts support this clonotype. The rearrangement links TRBV9 to TRBJ2-1; the D gene is possibly TRBD2 (5 bases). The CDR3 is 12 residues long. Germline V gene sequence: CDR1 SGDLS, CDR2 YYNGEE. V lost 3 bases to trimming and J lost 5 bases, with 6 bases between them. The CDR3 DNA sequence: TGTGCCAGCAGCGCGCGGGACAATGAGCAGTTCTTC. This sequence encodes CASSARDNEQFF.

Comments on this clonotype: Germline and junction disagree at one end, which may indicate a read error. The V call is TRBV5-1, the J call TRBJ2-2, with D maybe TRBD2 (6 bases). Germline V CDR1 and CDR2: SGHRS, YFSETQ. The CDR3 is 13 amino acids. The CDR3 sequence: CASSAANTGGLFF. The CDR3 nucleotides are TGCGCCAGCAGCGCGGCGAACACCGGGGGGCTGTTTTTT. Full variable domain (missing parts from reference TRBV5-1 and TRBJ2-2): KAGVTQTPRYLIKTRGQQVTLSCSPISGHRSVSWYQQTPGQGLQFLFEYFSETQRNKGNFPGRFSGRQFSNSRSEMNVSTLELGDSALYLCASSAANTGGLFFGEGSRLTVL.

At least ten counts were recorded for this clonotype. The rearrangement links TRBV6-1 to TRBJ2-2; 8 nucleotides match TRBD1. Trimming cost V 7 bases and J 8 bases; bases outside gene matches: 15. CDR1 is MNHNS and CDR2 is SASEGT in the germline V gene. This CDR3 has 16 amino acids. The CDR3 here is CASTQGAGGAPGELFF. The DNA of the CDR3 is TGTGCCAGCACCCAGGGGGCAGGGGGCGCTCCGGGGGAGCTGTTTTTT.

In this sample, this clonotype turned up a few times. The chain couples TRBV20-1 to TRBJ2-1; 8 nucleotides line up with TRBD2. V was pared by 5 bases and J by 6 bases, with 6 bases of the junction left unmatched. This CDR3 has 13 residues. Germline CDR1 DFQATT, CDR2 SNEGSKA (reference sequence). This chain's CDR3 is CSAERERLNEQFF. CDR3 DNA: TGCAGTGCTGAGCGGGAGAGACTCAATGAGCAGTTCTTC.

Comment on this clonotype: A clone one base away is much larger, so this may be a read error. This chain joins TRBV5-4 and TRBJ2-1; 7 bases line up with TRBD2. V lost 3 bases and J lost 10; bases outside the gene matches: 4. The V gene's germline CDR1 is SGHNT and CDR2 YYREEE (reference sequence). CDR3 length: 12 amino acids. CDR3 residues: CASSSRREEQFF. Here the CDR3 DNA reads TGTGCCAGCAGCTCCCGGCGGGAGGAGCAGTTCTTC.